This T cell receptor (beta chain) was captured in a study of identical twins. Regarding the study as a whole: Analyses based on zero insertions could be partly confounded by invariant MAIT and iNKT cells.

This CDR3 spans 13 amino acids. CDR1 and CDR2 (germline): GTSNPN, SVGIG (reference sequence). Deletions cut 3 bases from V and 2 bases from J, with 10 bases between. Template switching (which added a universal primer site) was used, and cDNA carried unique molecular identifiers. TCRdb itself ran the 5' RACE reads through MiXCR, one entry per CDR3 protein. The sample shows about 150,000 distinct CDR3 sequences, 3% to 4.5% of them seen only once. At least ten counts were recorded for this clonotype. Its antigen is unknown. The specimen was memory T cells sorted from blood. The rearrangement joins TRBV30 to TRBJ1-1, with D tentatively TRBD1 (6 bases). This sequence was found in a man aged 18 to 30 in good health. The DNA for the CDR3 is TGTGCCTGGAGGGGGACAAGAAACACTGAAGCTTTCTTT. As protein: CAWRGTRNTEAFF.